Each of the 5 T cell receptor beta chains below was sequenced from the same sample in a study of somatic mutations in T cells in chronic GVHD. Profiled with immunoSEQ multiplex PCR; TCRdb holds only in-frame clones, not every one. In the table there are some 13,000 clones, around 73% of which are singletons. What was sequenced was Vbeta20-negative CD4+ T cells from blood. The receptors were sampled from a male patient aged 45 to 59 with chronic graft-versus-host disease. Some T cells may possibly be graft donor cells.

The chain combines TRBV6-5 with TRBJ2-3; 10 bases are shared with TRBD2. CDR1 and CDR2 from the germline V gene are MNHEY and SVGAGI. V lost 2 bases to trimming and J lost 1 base; unmatched junction nucleotides: 0. The CDR3 length is 15 residues. CDR3 residues: CASSYGTSGTDTQYF. CDR3 in DNA: TGTGCCAGCAGTTACGGGACTAGCGGCACAGATACGCAGTATTTT.

The rearrangement uses TRBV10-3 and TRBJ1-5; TRBD1 matches at 8 bases. This CDR3 comprises 17 residues. The germline CDR1 and CDR2 sequences are ENHRY and SYGVKD. Trimming removed 6 bases from V and 3 bases from J; junction bases left unmatched: 13. This CDR3 is CAIRAQRGQGDNQPQHF. The CDR3 nucleotides read TGTGCCATCAGAGCTCAACGCGGACAGGGAGACAATCAGCCCCAGCATTTT.

This clone was seen a single time. The V gene is TRBV11-2, the J gene TRBJ1-1; maybe TRBD1 (6 bases). Germline V gene sequence: CDR1 SGHAT, CDR2 FQNNGV. The CDR3 is 14 amino acids. V shed 2 bases and J shed 5 bases, with 12 bases lying between them. In DNA, the CDR3 is TGTGCCAGCAGCTTATGGGGGCTGGGGACTGAAGCTTTCTTT. As protein: CASSLWGLGTEAFF.

This chain uses TRBV14 with TRBJ1-2, with 9 positions matching TRBD1. Germline lookup yields CDR1 SGHDN and CDR2 FVKESK. The CDR3 length is 12 residues. V gave up 5 bases and J gave up 9 bases; unmatched junction bases: 4. The CDR3 region is CASSGTGSSYTF. CDR3 DNA sequence: TGTGCCAGCAGCGGGACAGGGAGTAGCTACACCTTC.

J is TRBJ2-5 and V is TRBV2, with 8 bases lining up with TRBD1. J was trimmed by 5 bases and V by 7 bases; bases with no gene match: 9. The CDR3 sequence is 14 residues long. Germline V gene data show CDR1 as SNHLY and CDR2 as FYNNEI. CDR3 nucleotide sequence: TGTGCCAGCACTTCGACAGGGGTCGTGGAGACCCAGTACTTC. Amino acid sequence: CASTSTGVVETQYF.